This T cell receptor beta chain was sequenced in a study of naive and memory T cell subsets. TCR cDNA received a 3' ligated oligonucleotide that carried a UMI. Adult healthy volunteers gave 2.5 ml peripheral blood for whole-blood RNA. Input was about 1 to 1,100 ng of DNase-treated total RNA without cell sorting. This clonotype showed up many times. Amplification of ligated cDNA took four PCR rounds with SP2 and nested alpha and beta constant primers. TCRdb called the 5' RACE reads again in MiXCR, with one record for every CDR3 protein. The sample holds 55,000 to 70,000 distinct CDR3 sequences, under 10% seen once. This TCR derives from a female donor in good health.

The DNA for the CDR3 is TGTGCCAGCAGTTTAGGACTCGCTAGCACAGATACGCAGTATTTT. Amino acids: CASSLGLASTDTQYF. V and J are TRBV12-3 or TRBV12-4 and TRBJ2-3; D call uncertain. The germline V and J ends were trimmed by 1 base and 0 bases, with 8 bases remaining between them. CDR3 length: 15 amino acids.